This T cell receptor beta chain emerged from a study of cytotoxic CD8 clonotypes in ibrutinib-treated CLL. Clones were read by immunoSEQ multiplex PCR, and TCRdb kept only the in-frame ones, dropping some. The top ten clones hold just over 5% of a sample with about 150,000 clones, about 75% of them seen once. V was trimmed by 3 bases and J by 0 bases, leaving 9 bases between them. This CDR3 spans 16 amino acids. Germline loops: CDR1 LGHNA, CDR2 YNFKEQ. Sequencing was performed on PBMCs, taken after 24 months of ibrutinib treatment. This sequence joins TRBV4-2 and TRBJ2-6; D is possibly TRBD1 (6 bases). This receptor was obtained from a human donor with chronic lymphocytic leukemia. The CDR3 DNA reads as TGTGCCAGCAGCCAGGAGGACAGCTCTGGGGCCAACGTCCTGACTTTC. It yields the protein CASSQEDSSGANVLTF.